A selection of T cell receptor beta chains follows, all from one sample in a study of TIL therapy for anti-PD-1-resistant metastatic lung cancer. Some clones are missing from TCRdb's copy, which holds only in-frame ones; the method was immunoSEQ multiplex PCR. Of tens of thousands of clones in the sample, around 80% were seen once. Material: blood, obtained at baseline. The receptors were sampled from a woman aged 30-85 years with non-small cell lung cancer. Both conserved end residues are part of each CDR3. Each record gives: J gene, V gene, D gene, CDR3 length, clone size, CDR3 protein, CDR3 DNA. D genes are given only for firm matches. Not all rows give a size; the values are once, few, many and, for expanded clones, a class.

>TRBJ1-1|TRBV29-1|TRBD1|13|-
CSVYRGVNTEAFF
TGCAGCGTTTACAGGGGGGTGAACACTGAAGCTTTCTTT
>TRBJ2-7|TRBV11-2|-|14|-
CASSQQTSSYEQYF
TGTGCCAGCAGCCAACAGACATCTTCCTACGAGCAGTACTTC
>TRBJ2-3|TRBV7-2|-|11|-
CASSPADTQYF
TGTGCCAGCAGTCCCGCAGATACGCAGTATTTT
>TRBJ1-2|TRBV7-9|TRBD1|14|-
CASSLEGQGNGYTF
TGTGCCAGCAGCTTAGAGGGACAGGGAAATGGCTACACCTTC
>TRBJ2-3|TRBV7-9|-|15|once
CASSLGLVGTDTQYF
TGTGCCAGCAGCTTAGGACTAGTGGGTACAGATACGCAGTATTTT
>TRBJ2-1|TRBV7-3|TRBD2|13|-
CACGAGVGNEQFF
TGTGCCTGCGGGGCGGGAGTGGGCAATGAGCAGTTCTTC
>TRBJ2-2|TRBV7-9|TRBD2|18|-
CASSDTAGLAANTGELFF
TGTGCCAGCAGCGACACCGCGGGACTAGCGGCGAACACCGGGGAGCTGTTTTTT
>TRBJ2-4|TRBV29-1|TRBD1|11|-
CSVDRVDIQYF
TGCAGCGTAGACAGGGTTGACATTCAGTACTTC
>TRBJ2-1|TRBV9|-|14|-
CASSDGPSDGEQFF
TGTGCCAGCAGCGATGGGCCTAGCGATGGCGAGCAGTTCTTC
>TRBJ2-7|TRBV20-1|-|11|-
CSIGTAYEQYF
TGCAGTATAGGGACGGCCTACGAGCAGTACTTC
>TRBJ2-7|TRBV19|TRBD2|15|-
CASSHWTSGSYEQYF
TGTGCCAGTAGCCACTGGACTAGCGGTTCTTACGAGCAGTACTTC
>TRBJ2-1|TRBV5-6|-|16|-
CASSLLLGSSYNEQFF
TGTGCCAGCAGCTTGCTGCTAGGGAGCTCCTACAATGAGCAGTTCTTC
>TRBJ1-1|TRBV27|-|14|-
CASAERGGNTEAFF
TGTGCCAGCGCTGAAAGGGGGGGGAACACTGAAGCTTTCTTT
>TRBJ1-3|TRBV6-5|-|15|-
CASSQGGGRGNTIYF
TGTGCCAGCAGTCAAGGGGGGGGGAGAGGAAACACCATATATTTT
>TRBJ2-1|TRBV4-3|-|16|-
CASSQDYGGNYNEQFF
TGCGCCAGCAGCCAAGATTACGGGGGAAACTACAATGAGCAGTTCTTC
>TRBJ1-1|TRBV27|-|15|-
CVSSTALTGHTEAFF
TGTGTCAGCAGTACCGCCCTGACAGGACACACTGAAGCTTTCTTT
>TRBJ1-4|TRBV9|TRBD1|14|-
CASSTGTGNEKLFF
TGTGCCAGCAGCACCGGGACAGGGAATGAAAAACTGTTTTTT
>TRBJ2-7|TRBV4-3|-|15|once
CASSQEDRESYEQYF
TGCGCCAGCAGCCAAGAGGATAGGGAATCCTACGAGCAGTACTTC
>TRBJ1-1|TRBV9|-|13|few
CASSLGMNTEAFF
TGTGCCAGCAGCCTGGGGATGAACACTGAAGCTTTCTTT
>TRBJ2-2|TRBV4-2|-|17|few
CASSQDGVAVNTGELFF
TGTGCCAGCAGCCAAGATGGGGTAGCGGTAAACACCGGGGAGCTGTTTTTT
>TRBJ1-3|TRBV7-2|-|14|once
CASSLWGSGNTIYF
TGTGCCAGCAGCTTATGGGGGTCTGGAAACACCATATATTTT
>TRBJ1-1|TRBV10-2|-|14|-
CASSEVSMNTEAFF
TGCGCCAGCAGTGAGGTGTCCATGAACACTGAAGCTTTCTTT
>TRBJ1-1|TRBV14|-|16|-
CASSQEGSGWHTEAFF
TGTGCCAGCAGCCAAGAGGGTTCCGGATGGCACACTGAAGCTTTCTTT
>TRBJ1-4|TRBV4-2|-|16|-
CASSPTQSRTNEKLFF
TGTGCCAGCAGCCCAACACAGTCGAGAACTAATGAAAAACTGTTTTTT
>TRBJ2-7|TRBV2|TRBD2|15|once
CASSESPSGSYEQYF
TGTGCCAGCAGTGAATCCCCTAGCGGGAGCTACGAGCAGTACTTC
>TRBJ1-6|TRBV19|-|13|-
CASTPGYNSPLHF
TGTGCCAGTACCCCTGGCTATAATTCACCCCTCCACTTT
>TRBJ2-3|TRBV5-1|TRBD2|16|-
CASSLGASGTTDTQYF
TGCGCCAGCAGCTTGGGGGCTAGCGGAACCACAGATACGCAGTATTTT
>TRBJ1-6|TRBV7-9|-|16|-
CASTASTGLYNSPLHF
TGTGCCAGCACCGCCTCGACAGGACTTTATAATTCACCCCTCCACTTT
>TRBJ2-1|TRBV4-2|TRBD2|20|-
CASSQDRVGLAGGSYNEQFF
TGTGCCAGCAGCCAAGATCGGGTGGGACTAGCGGGAGGATCCTACAATGAGCAGTTCTTC
>TRBJ1-2|TRBV6-6|TRBD1|16|-
CASSKPTGLDNYGYTF
TGTGCCAGCAGTAAACCGACAGGGCTCGATAACTATGGCTACACCTTC
>TRBJ2-7|TRBV10-3|-|15|-
CAISVLEETGYEQYF
TGTGCCATCAGTGTGTTGGAGGAGACGGGGTACGAGCAGTACTTC
>TRBJ1-1|TRBV4-2|-|14|-
CASSQPTGWTEAFF
TGTGCCAGCAGCCAACCTACGGGGTGGACTGAAGCTTTCTTT
>TRBJ2-5|TRBV5-4|TRBD2|16|-
CASSLRTSGPEETQYF
TGTGCCAGCAGCCTGAGGACTAGCGGACCCGAAGAGACCCAGTACTTC
>TRBJ2-7|TRBV4-2|TRBD2|18|-
CASSQNRNGGTSGNEQYF
TGTGCCAGCAGCCAAAATCGGAATGGAGGGACTAGCGGGAACGAGCAGTACTTC
>TRBJ2-4|TRBV29-1|-|12|-
CSALRAKNIQYF
TGCAGCGCCCTGAGGGCCAAAAACATTCAGTACTTC
>TRBJ2-1|TRBV28|TRBD2|13|-
CASRTSGYNEQFF
TGTGCCAGCAGGACTAGCGGATACAATGAGCAGTTCTTC
>TRBJ1-6|TRBV6-6|-|15|-
CASTSGAAGRSPLHF
TGTGCCAGCACTAGTGGGGCAGCTGGACGATCACCCCTCCACTTT
>TRBJ1-5|TRBV4-3|-|15|-
CASSQDSGGNQPQHF
TGCGCCAGCAGCCAAGATTCCGGGGGGAACCAGCCCCAGCATTTT
>TRBJ1-1|TRBV13|-|16|-
CASSFDGRKSATEAFF
TGTGCCAGCAGCTTCGACGGACGGAAATCAGCCACTGAAGCTTTCTTT
>TRBJ1-5|TRBV2|TRBD1|14|-
CASARDREGQPQHF
TGTGCCAGCGCCCGGGACAGGGAAGGTCAGCCCCAGCATTTT
>TRBJ1-1|TRBV27|TRBD1|15|-
CASKRDRGLGTEAFF
TGTGCCAGCAAGAGGGACAGGGGGCTGGGGACTGAAGCTTTCTTT